The entry below describes one T cell receptor beta chain. Its antigen is as yet unknown. T-allo10 cells from the graft donor were described as anergic, host-alloantigen-specific, and alloantigen-specific suppressors. This sample was included in a study of type 1 regulatory T cells. As for the study in general: T-allo10 is a Tr1-enriched, alloantigen-specific CD4 T cell product made in vitro.

TCRdb used MiXCR to reprocess the reads, holding one entry per CDR3 protein. The sample holds about 68,000 distinct CDR3 sequences, nearly 65% seen once. Germline V gene lookup returns CDR1 SGHRS and CDR2 YFSETQ. V lost 7 bases to trimming and J lost 1 base; unmatched junction nucleotides: 13. The CDR3 consists of 18 residues. This chain uses TRBV5-1 with TRBJ2-1, with 11 bases identical to TRBD2. Sequenced material: cultured T cells, either the whole culture or a sorted T cell fraction (not recorded which). Subset described: Tr1-enriched cell product generated in vitro against host alloantigens. This TCR was recovered from a human donor in good health. The CDR3 nucleotides read TGCGCCAGCGAGGGTCCACCGGGACTAGCGGATTCCTACAATGAGCAGTTCTTC. This encodes CASEGPPGLADSYNEQFF.